The 10 T cell receptor beta chains in this list originate from one sample, sequenced in a study of T cell responses to AZD1222 COVID-19 vaccine. Sequencing was performed with immunoSEQ multiplex PCR; in TCRdb, only in-frame clones are kept and a portion is missing. This table holds 90,000 to 100,000 clones, approximately 90% found once. Source: peripheral blood, taken on day 0 of AZD1222 vaccination. These TCRs come from an adult in good health.

This rearrangement joins TRBV6-5 to TRBJ2-7; tentative D call: TRBD2 (6 bases). V lost 8 bases and J 4 bases, leaving 15 bases between the germline ends. The length of the CDR3 is 13 residues. Germline CDR1 MNHEY, CDR2 SVGAGI. DNA for the CDR3: TGTGCCAGCGGACCCGGGACTGAGTACGAGCAGTACTTC. Translated, it gives CASGPGTEYEQYF.

The V and J genes are TRBV7-9 and TRBJ1-1; D call uncertain. CDR1 and CDR2 (germline): SEHNR, FQNEAQ (reference sequence). CDR3 length: 13 residues. V lost 5 bases and J lost 0, with 7 bases in between. This CDR3 is CASSPTVNTEAFF. The CDR3 nucleotides are TGTGCCAGCAGCCCAACGGTGAACACTGAAGCTTTCTTT.

The chain recombines TRBV27 with TRBJ2-1, with D tentatively TRBD1 (7 bases). There are 16 residues in the CDR3. CDR1 MNHEY and CDR2 SMNVEV come from the germline V gene (reference sequence). The germline V and J ends were trimmed by 2 bases and 7 bases, with 18 bases remaining between them. In nucleotides, the CDR3 is TGTGCCAGCAGTTTAAAGGCCGGGGCAGGGGGGAATGAGCAGTTCTTC. It yields the protein CASSLKAGAGGNEQFF.

The gene calls are TRBV28 and TRBJ2-1; perhaps D is TRBD1 or TRBD2 (6 bases each). V dropped 1 base and J dropped 3 bases, with 10 bases sitting between them. CDR1 is MDHEN, CDR2 SYDVKM, per germline. The CDR3 loop spans 15 amino acids. CDR3: CASSLLGGDYNEQFF. The DNA for the CDR3 is TGTGCCAGCAGTTTATTGGGGGGCGACTACAATGAGCAGTTCTTC.

V gene TRBV7-9 combines with J gene TRBJ1-1, with D unresolved. CDR1 and CDR2 from the germline V gene are SEHNR and FQNEAQ (reference sequence). The CDR3 is made up of 12 amino acids. Trimming removed 0 bases at V and 12 bases at J, with 11 bases between. This chain's CDR3 is CASSLAKGGPFF. CDR3 nucleotides: TGTGCCAGCAGCTTAGCGAAAGGAGGGCCTTTCTTT.

V and J are TRBV19 and TRBJ1-3; D unclear. The CDR3 consists of 16 residues. The V gene's germline CDR1 is LNHDA and CDR2 SQIVND (reference sequence). V was clipped by 5 bases and J by 1 base, with 15 bases between them. CDR3 in amino acids: CASSGRDIGSGNTIYF. The CDR3, as DNA: TGTGCCAGTAGTGGAAGGGATATCGGTTCTGGAAACACCATATATTTT. Full variable domain (rest looked up from reference TRBV19 and TRBJ1-3): DGGITQSPKYLFRKEGQNVTLSCEQNLNHDAMYWYRQDPGQGLRLIYYSQIVNDFQKGDIAEGYSVSREKKESFPLTVTSAQKNPTAFYLCASSGRDIGSGNTIYFGEGSWLTVV.

The chain couples TRBV19 to TRBJ2-3; D unclear. The ends were cut back, 5 bases at V and 1 base at J, with 13 bases in the middle. This CDR3 is 15 amino acids long. CDR1 and CDR2 from the germline V gene are LNHDA and SQIVND (reference sequence). The CDR3 loop is CASSSQSGRTDTQYF. The CDR3 nucleotides are TGTGCCAGTAGTTCGCAGAGTGGACGCACAGATACGCAGTATTTT.

In this sample, this clone turned up a few times. This chain connects TRBV4-1 to TRBJ2-1; TRBD2 matches at 14 bases. Trimming at V came to 0 bases and at J to 11 bases, leaving 12 bases not matched to a gene. Germline CDR1 and CDR2: MGHRA and YSYEKL. This CDR3 is 18 amino acids long. The CDR3 here is CASSQDLRGTSGSGKQFF. In nucleotides, the CDR3 is TGCGCCAGCAGCCAAGACCTTCGCGGGACTAGCGGGAGTGGTAAGCAGTTCTTC.

This clone came up once. The chain has TRBV30 and TRBJ1-4; D not resolved. The CDR3 runs 15 residues. Germline V gene data show CDR1 as GTSNPN and CDR2 as SVGIG (reference sequence). V was clipped by 2 bases and J by 8 bases, with 18 bases between them. The CDR3 DNA sequence: TGTGCCTGGAGTCACCCGGGAAGTTTTCAAGAAAAACTGTTTTTT. As protein: CAWSHPGSFQEKLFF.

CDR3 nucleotide sequence: TGCACCAGCAGCCAAGGACAGGGAGATGCGGATCAGCCCCAGCATTTT. This sequence encodes CTSSQGQGDADQPQHF. The chain joins TRBV1 to TRBJ1-5; TRBD1, as called in the table, went unchecked against the DNA. TRBV1 is termed a pseudogene. This CDR3 region has 16 residues.